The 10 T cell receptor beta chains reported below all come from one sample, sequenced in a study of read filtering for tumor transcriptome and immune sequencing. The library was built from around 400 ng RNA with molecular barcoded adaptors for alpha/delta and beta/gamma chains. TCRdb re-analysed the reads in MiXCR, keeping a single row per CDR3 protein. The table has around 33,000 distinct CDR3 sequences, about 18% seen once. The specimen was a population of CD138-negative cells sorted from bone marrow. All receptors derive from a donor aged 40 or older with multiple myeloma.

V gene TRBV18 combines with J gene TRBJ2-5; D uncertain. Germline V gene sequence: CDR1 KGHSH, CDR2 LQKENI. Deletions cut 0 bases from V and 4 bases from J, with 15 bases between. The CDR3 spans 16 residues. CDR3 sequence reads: CASSPPPPSMGETQYF. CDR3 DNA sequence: TGTGCCAGCTCACCACCCCCCCCCAGTATGGGAGAGACCCAGTACTTC. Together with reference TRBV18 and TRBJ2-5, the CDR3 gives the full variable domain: NAGVMQNPRHLVRRRGQEARLRCSPMKGHSHVYWYRQLPEEGLKFMVYLQKENIIDESGMPKERFSAEFPKEGPSILRIQQVVRGDSAAYFCASSPPPPSMGETQYFGPGTRLLVL.

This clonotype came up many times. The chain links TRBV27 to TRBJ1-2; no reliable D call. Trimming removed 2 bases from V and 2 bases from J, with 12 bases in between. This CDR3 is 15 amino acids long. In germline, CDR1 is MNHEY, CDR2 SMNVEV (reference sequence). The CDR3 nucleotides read TGTGCCAGCAGTTTAGAGCATAAGACCAACTATGGCTACACCTTC. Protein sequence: CASSLEHKTNYGYTF.

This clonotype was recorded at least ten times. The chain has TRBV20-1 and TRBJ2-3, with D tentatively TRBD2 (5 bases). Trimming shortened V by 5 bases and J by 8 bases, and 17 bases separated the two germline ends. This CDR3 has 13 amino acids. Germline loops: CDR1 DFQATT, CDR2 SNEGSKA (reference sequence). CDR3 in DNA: TGCAGTGCTCCCATGGCAGGCGCGGGTACGCAGTATTTT. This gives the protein CSAPMAGAGTQYF.

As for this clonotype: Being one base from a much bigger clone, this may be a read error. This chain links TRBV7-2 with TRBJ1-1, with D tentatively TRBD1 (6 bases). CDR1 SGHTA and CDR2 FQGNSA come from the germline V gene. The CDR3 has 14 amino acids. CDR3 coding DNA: TGTGCCAGCGGCTTACAGGGTTTCTACACTGAAGCTTTCTTT. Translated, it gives CASGLQGFYTEAFF.

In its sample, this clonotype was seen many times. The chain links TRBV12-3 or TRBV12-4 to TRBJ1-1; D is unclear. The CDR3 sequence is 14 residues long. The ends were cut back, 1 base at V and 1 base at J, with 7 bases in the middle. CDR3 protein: CASSLVYANTEAFF. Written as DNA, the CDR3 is TGTGCCAGCAGTTTAGTGTACGCGAACACTGAAGCTTTCTTT.

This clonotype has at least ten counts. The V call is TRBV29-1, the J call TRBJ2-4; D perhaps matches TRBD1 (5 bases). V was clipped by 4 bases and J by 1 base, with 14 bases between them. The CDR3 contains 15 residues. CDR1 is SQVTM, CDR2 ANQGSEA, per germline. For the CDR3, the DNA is TGCAGCGTTGTATTAGGGGCGGCGGCCAAAAACATTCAGTACTTC. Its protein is CSVVLGAAAKNIQYF.

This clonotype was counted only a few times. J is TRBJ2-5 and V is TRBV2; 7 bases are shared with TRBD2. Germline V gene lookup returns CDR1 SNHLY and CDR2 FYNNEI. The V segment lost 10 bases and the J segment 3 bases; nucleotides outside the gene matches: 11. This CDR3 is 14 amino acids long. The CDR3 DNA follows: TGTGCCACCAACCAATGGGAGGGGAAAGAGACCCAGTACTTC. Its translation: CATNQWEGKETQYF.

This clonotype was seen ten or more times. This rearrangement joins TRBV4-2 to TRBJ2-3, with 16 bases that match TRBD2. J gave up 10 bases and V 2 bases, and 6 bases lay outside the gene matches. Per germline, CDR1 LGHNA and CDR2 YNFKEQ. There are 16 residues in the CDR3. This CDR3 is CASSQPGTSGGDSQYF. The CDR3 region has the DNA TGTGCCAGCAGCCAACCCGGGACTAGCGGGGGGGACTCGCAGTATTTT.

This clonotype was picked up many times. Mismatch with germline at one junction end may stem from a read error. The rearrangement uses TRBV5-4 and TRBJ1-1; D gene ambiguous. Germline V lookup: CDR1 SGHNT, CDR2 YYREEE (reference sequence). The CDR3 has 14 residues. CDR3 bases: TGTGCCAGCAGCTTGGGCTCCTGGAACAATGAAGCTTTCTTT. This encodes CASSLGSWNNEAFF.

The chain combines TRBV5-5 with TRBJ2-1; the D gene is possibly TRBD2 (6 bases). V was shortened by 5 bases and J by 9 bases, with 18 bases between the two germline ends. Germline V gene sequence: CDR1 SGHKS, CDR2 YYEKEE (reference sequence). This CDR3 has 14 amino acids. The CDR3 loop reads CASSGLGDFSEQFF. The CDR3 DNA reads TGTGCCAGCAGTGGACTGGGGGACTTTAGTGAGCAGTTCTTC.